By frequency in the sample, the clone carrying this TCR beta chain is medium-sized. The CDR3 contains 11 residues. V was pared by 7 bases and J by 6 bases, with 7 bases between. This sample is part of a study of tumor-infiltrating lymphocytes in oesophageal squamous cell carcinoma. One entry per CDR3 protein, called by TCRdb with MiXCR from the PCR reads. The sample holds over 15,000 distinct CDR3 sequences, around 40% seen once. The receptor was derived from a male donor with esophageal squamous cell carcinoma. Sequenced sample: blood. The chain employs TRBV12-3 or TRBV12-4 and TRBJ2-1; D is uncertain. The CDR3 nucleotides read TGTGCCAGCAAAGTGGGCAATGAGCAGTTCTTC. Translated, it gives CASKVGNEQFF.